The source of this TCR beta chain is a study of cytomegalovirus exposure and HLA in healthy donors. The study's findings and limits: Cytomegalovirus-associated status was assigned to about 160 TCR beta chains.

Concerning this clone: What it recognizes is unknown.

The CDR3 runs to 12 residues. From germline, CDR1 is SGHNT and CDR2 YYREEE (reference sequence). Unmatched junction bases numbered 2, after V lost 4 bases and J lost 8 bases. Here immunoSEQ multiplex PCR was the method, and the copy in TCRdb shows in-frame clones only, minus some. Found here are 110,000 or so clones, approximately 81% of them singletons; the top ten hold about 2%. The source material was PBMCs. This TCR was sampled from a woman younger than 45 in good health and CMV-seronegative. V usage is TRBV5-4 and J usage is TRBJ1-4, with 7 bases matching TRBD1. The chain's CDR3 is CASSPGGEKLFF. CDR3 nucleotides: TGTGCCAGCAGCCCAGGGGGGGAAAAACTGTTTTTT.